The entry below describes one TCR beta chain. What it binds is unknown. Per the germline V gene, CDR1 is MNHNS and CDR2 is SASEGT. V gave up 6 bases and J gave up 0 bases, with 7 bases separating them. This CDR3 has 13 amino acids. The data derive from a study of stem cell transplantation in POMP-related autoinflammatory disease. Background on the study: Impaired MHC class I-dependent CD8+ differentiation was hypothesized from defective thymoproteasomes. Study outcomes and limitations: A trend toward lower repertoire diversity and greater clonality appeared in every analyzed T-cell subset of PRAID patients. Fewer unique TRB V-J gene pairings were identified in patients with PRAID.

Only in-frame clones appear in the TCRdb table, and some are missing; sequencing was by immunoSEQ multiplex PCR. The sample includes approximately 6,900 clones, about four fifths of them seen just once. The clonotype was recovered from a human donor in good health. Sequenced material: a CXCR5-defined cell subset from PBMCs. This chain links TRBV6-1 with TRBJ2-3, with D unclear. The CDR3 nucleotides read TGTGCCAGCAGAGACGACAGCACAGATACGCAGTATTTT. This translates into CASRDDSTDTQYF.